The rows below give T cell receptor beta chains drawn from one sample of a study of Ad26.COV2.S vaccination and SARS-CoV-2 variants. Method: immunoSEQ multiplex PCR; TCRdb's copy keeps in-frame clones and lacks some. Of fewer than 500,000 clones listed, about 91% are singletons. This specimen consisted of peripheral blood, obtained in a trial of Ad26.COV2.S vaccine versus placebo. The source is a person between 18 and 65 years old who received the Ad26.COV2.S COVID-19 vaccine or a placebo. CDR3s include the opening cysteine and the closing phenylalanine or tryptophan. The D gene is left open where the match is weak. Expanded clones are given a class, and other clones once, few, many or no size at all.

TRBJ1-1	TRBV5-1	.	.	TGCGCCAGCAGCTTGGATCCGGACAGTTACACTGAAGCTTTCTTT	CASSLDPDSYTEAFF
TRBJ2-1	TRBV7-2	.	.	TGTGCCAGCAGCGCAACGCTCAAGGGTGAGCAGTTCTTC	CASSATLKGEQFF
TRBJ1-5	TRBV5-1	TRBD1	once	TGCGCCAGCAGCTGGGGACAGAATCAGCCCCAGCATTTT	CASSWGQNQPQHF
TRBJ2-3	TRBV7-2	TRBD2	.	TGTGCCAGCCACTTAGCGGGGGGGTACACAGATACGCAGTATTTT	CASHLAGGYTDTQYF
TRBJ1-4	TRBV18	TRBD1	.	TGTGCCAGCTCGCCCCGGGACAGGGGTATTCCTAATGAAAAACTGTTTTTT	CASSPRDRGIPNEKLFF
TRBJ2-7	TRBV7-9	TRBD1	.	TGTGCCAGCAGCTCCTGGGGGCAGGGGGCTTTATCCTACGAGCAGTACTTC	CASSSWGQGALSYEQYF
TRBJ1-5	TRBV7-2	.	.	TGTGCCAGCAGCTTATCAGGGGGCAATCAGCCCCAGCATTTT	CASSLSGGNQPQHF
TRBJ1-3	TRBV9	.	once	TGTGCCAGCAGCGTAGCTCCATTCGGCTCTGGAAACACCATATATTTT	CASSVAPFGSGNTIYF
TRBJ1-1	TRBV9	.	.	TGTGCCAGCAGCGTAGCCGGGCGAACGCACACTGAAGCTTTCTTT	CASSVAGRTHTEAFF
TRBJ2-3	TRBV5-4	.	.	TGTGCCAGCAGCTTGAATAGGGGAACTAGCACAGATACGCAGTATTTT	CASSLNRGTSTDTQYF
TRBJ1-2	TRBV5-1	.	.	TGCGCCAGCAGCTTGGGGGCGCAGATTGGTGGCTACACCTTC	CASSLGAQIGGYTF
TRBJ1-2	TRBV3-1/TRBV3-2	.	once	TGTGCCAGCAGCCAAAGGACTAACTATGGCTACACCTTC	CASSQRTNYGYTF
TRBJ2-3	TRBV19	.	.	TGTGCCAGTAGTACGGGCGAGGTCGGGGATACGCAGTATTTT	CASSTGEVGDTQYF
TRBJ2-1	TRBV7-3	.	.	TGTGCCAGCAGCTCCGCATTAGGTGAGCAGTTCTTC	CASSSALGEQFF
TRBJ2-3	TRBV30	.	.	TGTGCCTCCTCCCGGGGCGGGGGCACAGATACGCAGTATTTT	CASSRGGGTDTQYF
TRBJ1-4	TRBV2	.	.	TGTGCCAGCAGTGCGTTGGGGAACACTAATGAAAAACTGTTTTTT	CASSALGNTNEKLFF
TRBJ2-1	TRBV5-1	TRBD2	.	TGCGCCAGCAGCTTCGGGACTAGCGCGCCGGGGAATGAGCAGTTCTTC	CASSFGTSAPGNEQFF
TRBJ1-3	TRBV6-6	.	.	TGTGCCAGCAGTTACTCGACGGGGACTGGAAACACCATATATTTT	CASSYSTGTGNTIYF
TRBJ1-2	TRBV4-3	.	.	TGCGCCAGCAGCCAAGGGCAGGGCATGGAGTATGGCTACACCTTC	CASSQGQGMEYGYTF
TRBJ1-2	TRBV9	TRBD1	.	TGTGCCAGCAGCCCCGGCGGACAGGGGTGGTATGGCTACACCTTC	CASSPGGQGWYGYTF
TRBJ2-1	TRBV9	.	.	TGTGCCAGCAGCGCCCTAGGCGGTGCCTACAATGAGCAGTTCTTC	CASSALGGAYNEQFF